The entry that follows covers one T cell receptor (beta chain) sequence. The antigen is not known. Primed by a sample-barcoded 5' primer and a J-beta primer mix, a second PCR proceeded for about 7 to 12 cycles. One entry per CDR3 protein, called by TCRdb with MiXCR from the 5' RACE reads. The table records roughly 700,000 distinct CDR3 sequences, approximately 49% of them present only once. The source of the sample is a study of blood T cells in healthy people across ages. Study-wide context: Capturing about one barcoded beta molecule per two T cells was achieved by template switching. Overall study results and limits: Researchers deemed the diversity estimates from one million T cells underestimates. There was a strong correlation between TCR beta diversity and naive T cell percentage.

The clonotype originates from a woman aged 60-75 years in good health. The sample taken for sequencing was blood.

As DNA, the CDR3 is TGTGCCAGCAGCCGCGGAGAGCGGCAAAAAGAGACCCAGTACTTC. Protein sequence: CASSRGERQKETQYF. The V call is TRBV14, the J call TRBJ2-5, with D possibly TRBD2 on 5 matching bases. CDR3 length: 15 residues. Trimming left V 4 bases short and J 3 bases short, with 15 bases between. Germline V CDR1 and CDR2: SGHDN, FVKESK.